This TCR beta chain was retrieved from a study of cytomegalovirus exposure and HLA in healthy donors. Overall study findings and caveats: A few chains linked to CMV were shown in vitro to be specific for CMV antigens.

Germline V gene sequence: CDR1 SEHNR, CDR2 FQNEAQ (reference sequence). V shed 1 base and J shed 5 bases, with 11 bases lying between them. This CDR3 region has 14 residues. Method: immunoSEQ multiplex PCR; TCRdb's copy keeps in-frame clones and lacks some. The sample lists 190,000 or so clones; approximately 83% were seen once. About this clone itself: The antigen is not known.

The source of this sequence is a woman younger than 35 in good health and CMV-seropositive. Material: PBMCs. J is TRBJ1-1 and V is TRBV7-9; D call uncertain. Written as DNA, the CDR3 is TGTGCCAGCAGCTTAGGAGGTTTTTCGACTGAAGCTTTCTTT. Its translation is CASSLGGFSTEAFF.